One and the same sample provided the 30 T cell receptor beta chains below, sequenced in a study of Graves' ophthalmopathy and Graves' hyperthyroidism. From RNA, the CDR3 regions of TCR beta chains were amplified and sequenced. RT-PCR with HTBI primers came first, then second-round multiplex PCR. Each CDR3 protein gets one entry after TCRdb re-called the multiplex PCR reads with MiXCR. This sample carries 500,000 to 800,000 distinct CDR3 sequences, just over 40% of them seen once, and the ten largest clones take 3% to 4%. Material for sequencing was peripheral blood. The receptors were gathered from an adult man with Graves' ophthalmopathy.

This clonotype came up many times. The chain recombines TRBV2 with TRBJ2-7, with D possibly being TRBD2 (6 bases). CDR3 length: 13 residues. Germline V gene data show CDR1 as SNHLY and CDR2 as FYNNEI. Deletions cut 6 bases from V and 4 bases from J, with 13 bases between. The DNA for the CDR3 is TGTGCCAGCAGCCCACGGAGGGAATACGAGCAGTACTTC. Its protein is CASSPRREYEQYF.

This clonotype was observed a few times. This chain connects TRBV19 to TRBJ2-7; 9 nucleotides align to TRBD1. J lost 2 bases, V lost 1 base, and 3 bases had no gene match. The germline V gene encodes CDR1 LNHDA and CDR2 SQIVND (reference sequence). The CDR3 consists of 15 residues. The CDR3 coding sequence is TGTGCCAGTAGTATAGGGACAGGGGAAGCCTACGAGCAGTACTTC. This encodes CASSIGTGEAYEQYF.

This clonotype was seen at least ten times. J is TRBJ1-1 and V is TRBV7-8, with TRBD1 as a possible D gene (5 bases). CDR1 and CDR2 from the germline V gene are SGHVS and FQNEAQ. CDR3 length equals 16 residues. Trimming cost V 3 bases and J 1 base, with 15 bases left between them. This CDR3 reads CASSLTPGGWNTEAFF. In nucleotides, the CDR3 is TGTGCCAGCAGCTTGACTCCGGGGGGATGGAACACTGAAGCTTTCTTT.

This clonotype was detected a few times. The chain has TRBV15 and TRBJ1-4, with D tentatively TRBD1 (6 bases). Trimming pared 0 bases from V and 5 bases from J, leaving 7 bases between. There are 14 residues in the CDR3. The germline V gene encodes CDR1 LNHNV and CDR2 YYDKDF (reference sequence). The CDR3 reads CATSRDGGNEKLFF. CDR3 sequence (DNA): TGTGCCACCAGCAGAGATGGGGGCAATGAAAAACTGTTTTTT.

CDR3 DNA: TGTGCCAGCAGCTTACGAGGTATAGCGGGGGGCGCTGGCTATGGCTACACCTTC. Translated, it gives CASSLRGIAGGAGYGYTF. The chain carries TRBV7-2 and TRBJ1-2; D is possibly TRBD1 (6 bases). V was shortened by 2 bases and J by 4 bases, with 23 bases between the two germline ends. The CDR3 contains 18 residues. Germline lookup yields CDR1 SGHTA and CDR2 FQGNSA. Together with reference TRBV7-2 and TRBJ1-2, the CDR3 gives the full variable domain: GAGVSQSPSNKVTEKGKDVELRCDPISGHTALYWYRQSLGQGLEFLIYFQGNSAPDKSGLPSDRFSAERTGGSVSTLTIQRTQQEDSAVYLCASSLRGIAGGAGYGYTFGSGTRLTVV.

This clonotype was detected ten times or more. The chain uses TRBV11-2 and TRBJ2-7; 7 bases are shared with TRBD1. Per the germline V gene, CDR1 is SGHAT and CDR2 is FQNNGV. This CDR3 comprises 17 residues. V shed 3 bases and J 1 base; nucleotides not matched to a gene: 12. CDR3 residues: CASSLVRGQPISYEQYF. The CDR3 DNA sequence: TGTGCCAGCAGCTTGGTACGGGGACAGCCTATATCCTACGAGCAGTACTTC.

The chain carries TRBV5-4 and TRBJ1-2, with 7 nucleotides matching TRBD1. CDR1 is SGHNT, CDR2 YYREEE, per germline (reference sequence). With 0 bases clipped from V and 5 bases from J, the junction kept 7 bases outside the gene matches. This CDR3 contains 15 residues. CDR3 loop: CASSLVTGVTYGYTF. The CDR3, as DNA: TGTGCCAGCAGCTTGGTCACAGGGGTCACTTATGGCTACACCTTC.

This clonotype was counted a few times. This may stem from a read error, because a much larger clone lies one nucleotide away. The DNA of the CDR3 is TGTGCCAGCAGTGCGGACAGGGTGACTAACTATGGCTACACCTTC. Amino acid sequence: CASSADRVTNYGYTF. V gene TRBV2 combines with J gene TRBJ1-2, with 8 nucleotides matching TRBD1. The germline gives CDR1 SNHLY, CDR2 FYNNEI. The ends lost 4 bases at V and 0 bases at J; junction bases unmatched: 4. The CDR3 consists of 15 residues.

The V gene is TRBV12-3 or TRBV12-4, the J gene TRBJ2-5; no reliable D call. V lost 3 bases and J lost 12, with 17 bases in between. There are 13 residues in the CDR3. The CDR3 nucleotides read TGTGCCAGCAGTTTTCAGGTCAACTCCCTCAAGTACTTC. It is translated as CASSFQVNSLKYF.

This clonotype showed up just once. This chain connects TRBV25-1 to TRBJ1-1; possible D gene TRBD1, 5 bases. The germline V gene encodes CDR1 MGHDK and CDR2 SYGVNS. This CDR3 comprises 14 residues. V gave up 9 bases and J gave up 6 bases, with 20 bases separating them. CDR3 in amino acids: CASAPTMGGAEAFF. The CDR3 DNA reads TGTGCCAGTGCCCCAACCATGGGGGGGGCTGAAGCTTTCTTT.

This rearrangement joins TRBV5-1 to TRBJ1-1; D possibly corresponds to TRBD1 (5 bases). Germline loops: CDR1 SGHRS, CDR2 YFSETQ. The V end lost 2 bases, the J end lost 6 bases, and 11 bases lay between the germline ends. The CDR3 length is 13 residues. CDR3 bases: TGCGCCAGCAGCTTAAGTGACAGCCCTGAAGCTTTCTTT. Its protein is CASSLSDSPEAFF.

The CDR3 spells CASSSLKPDTQYF. In nucleotides, the CDR3 is TGTGCCAGCAGCTCCCTTAAGCCTGATACGCAGTATTTT. The chain couples TRBV7-2 to TRBJ2-3, with D unresolved. The ends were cut back, 4 bases at V and 6 bases at J, with 11 bases in the middle. This CDR3 spans 13 amino acids. Germline V lookup: CDR1 SGHTA, CDR2 FQGNSA.

At least ten counts were recorded for this clonotype. This chain links TRBV9 with TRBJ1-1; weak D call: TRBD1 (6 bases). The CDR3 runs 14 residues. Trimming cost V 0 bases and J 1 base, with 7 bases left between them. CDR1 is SGDLS, CDR2 YYNGEE, per germline. CDR3 amino acids: CASSVVRGNTEAFF. As DNA, the CDR3 is TGTGCCAGCAGCGTAGTCAGGGGGAACACTGAAGCTTTCTTT.

This clonotype was counted a few times. The chain is built from TRBV6-1 and TRBJ1-1; TRBD1 agrees at 7 bases. Germline assignment: CDR1 MNHNS and CDR2 SASEGT. V shed 7 bases and J 5 bases; nucleotides not matched to a gene: 10. The CDR3 totals 14 residues. CDR3 coding DNA: TGTGCCAGCAAGATTCGGACAGGACGGACTGAAGCTTTCTTT. Translation: CASKIRTGRTEAFF.

The chain employs TRBV7-8 and TRBJ2-5; D perhaps matches TRBD2 (5 bases). The CDR3 is made up of 17 amino acids. Germline loops: CDR1 SGHVS, CDR2 FQNEAQ. The ends were cut back, 3 bases at V and 5 bases at J, with 22 bases in the middle. CDR3 amino acids: CASSFVAGFATGETQYF. Written as DNA, the CDR3 is TGTGCCAGCAGCTTCGTTGCGGGCTTCGCGACCGGGGAGACCCAGTACTTC.

This clonotype was seen many times. The chain links TRBV2 to TRBJ1-1; D is perhaps TRBD1 (5 bases). CDR1 and CDR2 (germline): SNHLY, FYNNEI. The CDR3 consists of 13 residues. V was trimmed by 7 bases and J by 1 base, leaving 10 bases between them. CDR3 nucleotides: TGTGCCAGCACTTTAGACAGGAACACTGAAGCTTTCTTT. Protein sequence: CASTLDRNTEAFF.

This clonotype has just a few counts. The CDR3 bases are TGTGCCAGCGGGCGGCGCAACACCGGGGAGCTGTTTTTT. Translation gives CASGRRNTGELFF. The chain links TRBV12-3 or TRBV12-4 to TRBJ2-2; D gene uncertain. Trimming pared 8 bases from V and 2 bases from J, leaving 9 bases between. The CDR3 is 13 amino acids.

The rearrangement joins TRBV7-3 to TRBJ1-2; D is undetermined. Germline values: CDR1 SGHTA, CDR2 FQGTGA. The CDR3 spans 12 residues. V was cut by 5 bases and J by 8 bases, with 12 bases left in between. CDR3 nucleotide sequence: TGTGCCAGCAGCCCCCACATGGACGGCTACACCTTC. Encoded protein: CASSPHMDGYTF.

V and J are TRBV10-3 and TRBJ2-5, with TRBD2 identical over 9 bases. J lost 2 bases, V lost 3 bases, and 4 bases had no gene match. The CDR3 extends over 15 amino acids. From germline, CDR1 is ENHRY and CDR2 SYGVKD. CDR3 coding DNA: TGTGCCATCAGTGATCTTGCGGGAGGGCAAGAGACCCAGTACTTC. Encoded protein: CAISDLAGGQETQYF.

Note on this clonotype: Just one base apart from a much larger clone, this may be a read error. This chain joins TRBV5-1 and TRBJ2-7; 11 bases agree with TRBD1. The germline V gene has CDR1 SGHRS and CDR2 YFSETQ. The ends lost 0 bases at V and 3 bases at J; junction bases unmatched: 2. The CDR3 covers 15 residues. CDR3 sequence (DNA): TGCGCCAGCAGCTTGGCCGGGACAGGGGGCTACGAGCAGTACTTC. Amino acids: CASSLAGTGGYEQYF. Filled out from reference TRBV5-1 and TRBJ2-7, the complete variable domain reads KAGVTQTPRYLIKTRGQQVTLSCSPISGHRSVSWYQQTPGQGLQFLFEYFSETQRNKGNFPGRFSGRQFSNSRSEMNVSTLELGDSALYLCASSLAGTGGYEQYFGPGTRLTVT.

This clonotype showed up many times. This chain links TRBV7-9 with TRBJ2-5, with D hard to call. The length of the CDR3 is 14 residues. V lost 2 bases to trimming and J lost 1 base, with 8 bases between them. Germline CDR1 and CDR2: SEHNR and FQNEAQ (reference sequence). As DNA, the CDR3 is TGTGCCAGCAGCTTACACACCCTCCAAGAGACCCAGTACTTC. It yields the protein CASSLHTLQETQYF.

This clonotype has ten or more counts. The rearrangement links TRBV7-3 to TRBJ1-6; 7 bases line up with TRBD1. CDR3 length: 16 amino acids. Germline assignment: CDR1 SGHTA and CDR2 FQGTGA. The ends lost 1 base at V and 9 bases at J; junction bases unmatched: 9. CDR3 nucleotides: TGTGCCAGCAGCTTAATGGCAGGGGGATTGAGTTCACCCCTCCACTTT. This codes for CASSLMAGGLSSPLHF.

J is TRBJ2-1 and V is TRBV9; D not certain. The V end lost 3 bases, the J end lost 6 bases, and 19 bases lay between the germline ends. This CDR3 has 16 amino acids. Germline CDR1 and CDR2: SGDLS and YYNGEE. CDR3: CASSAPPPALTNEQFF. The CDR3 nucleotides read TGTGCCAGCAGCGCGCCCCCCCCCGCGCTCACCAATGAGCAGTTCTTC.

The chain links TRBV2 to TRBJ1-6, with TRBD1 matching 7 bases. V gave up 8 bases and J gave up 7 bases; unmatched junction bases: 14. The germline V gene has CDR1 SNHLY and CDR2 FYNNEI. The CDR3 length is 16 residues. CDR3 protein: CASSPRMTGINSPLHF. The CDR3 DNA reads TGTGCCAGCTCACCACGAATGACAGGGATAAATTCACCCCTCCACTTT.

This clonotype was seen only once. This chain joins TRBV7-3 and TRBJ2-7, with TRBD2 as a possible D gene (6 bases). Germline CDR1 is SGHTA and CDR2 is FQGTGA. V was shortened by 5 bases and J by 3 bases, with 14 bases between the two germline ends. The CDR3 extends over 14 amino acids. CDR3 amino acids: CASSEGLGFYEQYF. The DNA for the CDR3 is TGTGCCAGCAGCGAGGGACTGGGATTCTACGAGCAGTACTTC.

As concerns this clonotype: This CDR3 fails to terminate in the conserved phenylalanine or tryptophan, so it likely reflects a read error. Because the CDR3's place on the DNA is in doubt, the DNA is left out and the CDR3 is given as listed by TCRdb. V gene TRBV25-1 combines with J gene TRBJ1-4; the D call of TRBD1 is as the table states it, not checked on the DNA. Per germline, CDR1 MGHDK and CDR2 SYGVNS. The CDR3 adds up to 10 amino acids, both ends counted. This chain's CDR3 is CASSESRANY.

At least ten counts were recorded for this clonotype. The chain carries TRBV7-2 and TRBJ2-5; 12 positions match TRBD2. The CDR3 contains 16 residues. Germline values: CDR1 SGHTA, CDR2 FQGNSA. After removal of 1 base from V and 5 bases from J, the junction contained 5 bases not matched to a gene. The CDR3 spells CASSLGTSGAGETQYF. In DNA form, the CDR3 reads TGTGCCAGCAGCTTAGGGACTAGCGGGGCGGGTGAGACCCAGTACTTC.

This clonotype has at least ten counts. The J gene is TRBJ1-2, the V gene TRBV19; a weak D match, TRBD1 (5 bases). The ends were cut back, 5 bases at V and 6 bases at J, with 10 bases in the middle. CDR1 and CDR2 (germline): LNHDA, SQIVND (reference sequence). This CDR3 has 12 amino acids. The CDR3 loop reads CASSVPGDGYTF. The CDR3 coding sequence is TGTGCCAGTAGTGTCCCGGGGGATGGCTACACCTTC.

This chain connects TRBV10-3 to TRBJ1-3; possible D gene TRBD1, 6 bases. This CDR3 spans 14 amino acids. The V gene lost 3 bases and the J gene lost 10 bases, with 16 bases spanning the gap. The germline CDR1 and CDR2 sequences are ENHRY and SYGVKD. CDR3 loop: CAISDPGGQETIYF. The CDR3 nucleotides are TGTGCCATCAGTGACCCCGGGGGGCAAGAGACCATATATTTT.

The CDR3: CASSQSLAGTRADTQYF. CDR3 DNA: TGTGCCAGCAGCCAGTCACTAGCGGGAACGAGGGCAGATACGCAGTATTTT. V gene TRBV7-9 combines with J gene TRBJ2-3; 10 bases fit TRBD2. There are 17 residues in the CDR3. Germline CDR1 is SEHNR and CDR2 is FQNEAQ (reference sequence). The V gene end was trimmed by 5 bases and the J gene end by 4 bases; junction bases not matched to a gene: 12.